This TCR beta chain was found in a study of T cells in Graves' hyperthyroidism and ophthalmopathy. Study outcomes and limitations: Researchers found most expanded thyroid clonotypes above 0.001 in blood as well. A model of 13 V-J features distinguished ophthalmopathy from stable hyperthyroidism.

Absent ophthalmopathy progression within 18 months defined stable Graves' hyperthyroidism. Diagnosis of hyperthyroidism was new in patients aged 18 to 65, and its duration was under 2 months. This clonotype was found many times. No antigen is known for it. The trim removed 5 bases at V and 15 bases at J, leaving 9 bases unmatched. The CDR3 is made up of 14 amino acids. The V gene's germline CDR1 is SGHTA and CDR2 FQGNSA. TCR beta CDR3 regions were amplified from RNA. The HTBI primer set served for first-round RT-PCR of the TCR CDR3. TCRdb recomputed calls from the multiplex PCR reads with MiXCR, one row per CDR3 protein. Of 500,000 to 600,000 distinct CDR3 sequences detected, roughly a sixth appear once; the ten largest clones hold 15% to 20%.

This clonotype was obtained from a woman aged 18-29 years with Graves' hyperthyroidism. V usage is TRBV7-2 and J usage is TRBJ2-1, with 14 bases lining up with TRBD2. The sequencing sample was made of blood. The CDR3 is CASSVVGTSGSLFF. In DNA, the CDR3 is TGTGCCAGCAGCGTAGTCGGGACTAGCGGGAGTCTGTTCTTC.